This passage covers 14 T cell receptor beta chains from one sample sequenced in a study of T cells expressing NK-cell markers. TCRdb derives one entry per CDR3 protein from the 5' RACE reads, leaving out DNA. The sample table sets out about 430,000 distinct CDR3 sequences. Sequencing was carried out using blood T cells: a sorted CD56 or NKG2C T cell subset, CD4+ or CD8+ T cells, or bulk PBMC T cells (not recorded which). These receptors came from a woman in her forties or fifties in good health.

The chain carries TRBV2 and TRBJ2-3; TCRdb's assignment of TRBD2 cannot be checked, as there is no DNA. The CDR3 covers 17 residues. Per germline, CDR1 SNHLY and CDR2 FYNNEI. The CDR3 loop reads CASRMDAGLGPTDTQYF.

The chain employs TRBV12-3 or TRBV12-4 and TRBJ2-1. The length of the CDR3 is 13 residues. The CDR3 is CASCGRYYNEQFF.

CDR3 amino acids: CATSRDRRRTEAFF. The V and J genes are TRBV15 and TRBJ1-1. CDR1 is LNHNV and CDR2 is YYDKDF in the germline V gene (reference sequence). The CDR3 contains 14 residues.

The gene calls are TRBV5-1 and TRBJ1-1; no DNA is available, so the TRBD1 call from TCRdb remains unchecked. This CDR3 contains 13 residues. Germline CDR1 reads SGHRS; CDR2 reads YFSETQ. The CDR3 sequence is CASSLSGGSEAFF.

The genes are TRBV5-1 and TRBJ2-1; TCRdb selects TRBD1, and the lack of DNA leaves this call unchecked. The CDR3 contains 16 residues. Germline V gene sequence: CDR1 SGHRS, CDR2 YFSETQ. CDR3 in amino acids: CASSPAPQNSYNEQFF. Full variable domain (rest looked up from reference TRBV5-1 and TRBJ2-1): KAGVTQTPRYLIKTRGQQVTLSCSPISGHRSVSWYQQTPGQGLQFLFEYFSETQRNKGNFPGRFSGRQFSNSRSEMNVSTLELGDSALYLCASSPAPQNSYNEQFFGPGTRLTVL.

The chain employs TRBV4-1 and TRBJ2-4. The CDR3 is 14 residues long. Germline CDR1 reads MGHRA; CDR2 reads YSYEKL. CDR3 sequence: CASSREEAKNIQYF.

The V call is TRBV6-5, the J call TRBJ2-1. Germline-derived CDR1 and CDR2 are MNHEY and SVGAGI. The CDR3 extends over 15 amino acids. Here the CDR3 reads CASSFDERTYNEQFF.

The chain links TRBV9 to TRBJ1-6. CDR1 is SGDLS, CDR2 YYNGEE, per germline. CDR3 size: 13 residues. The CDR3 here is CASSDYERSPLHF.

The V gene is TRBV7-2, the J gene TRBJ1-1; TCRdb returns TRBD1, unconfirmable since there is no DNA. Germline CDR1 is SGHTA and CDR2 is FQGNSA. The CDR3 extends over 14 amino acids. The CDR3 reads CASSSYRVNTEAFF.

The chain carries TRBV10-3 and TRBJ2-1; the D call from TCRdb, TRBD2, cannot be confirmed without DNA. The CDR3 consists of 17 residues. The germline CDR1 and CDR2 sequences are ENHRY and SYGVKD. The CDR3 protein is CAISRKPTSGRENEQFF.

The gene calls are TRBV10-2 and TRBJ2-3; the TRBD2 assignment by TCRdb is unverifiable without DNA. The CDR3 has 12 amino acids. Per germline, CDR1 WSHSY and CDR2 SAAADI. The CDR3 loop reads CATLLSTDTQYF.

This rearrangement joins TRBV12-3 or TRBV12-4 to TRBJ2-2; the TCRdb call, TRBD1, lacks DNA for checking. The CDR3 length is 18 residues. The chain's CDR3 is CASSFLAGGGANTGELFF.

The rearrangement joins TRBV29-1 to TRBJ2-7; the D call of TRBD2 rests on TCRdb alone, since no DNA is present to check it. This CDR3 is 14 amino acids long. Looked up from germline, CDR1 is SQVTM and CDR2 is ANQGSEA. This chain's CDR3 is CSVERLAGGGEQYF.

This chain links TRBV30 with TRBJ2-5; the D gene TCRdb calls, TRBD2, cannot be checked with no DNA. The germline V gene encodes CDR1 GTSNPN and CDR2 SVGIG (reference sequence). This CDR3 contains 15 residues. CDR3 sequence: CAWSPRAGVMETQYF.